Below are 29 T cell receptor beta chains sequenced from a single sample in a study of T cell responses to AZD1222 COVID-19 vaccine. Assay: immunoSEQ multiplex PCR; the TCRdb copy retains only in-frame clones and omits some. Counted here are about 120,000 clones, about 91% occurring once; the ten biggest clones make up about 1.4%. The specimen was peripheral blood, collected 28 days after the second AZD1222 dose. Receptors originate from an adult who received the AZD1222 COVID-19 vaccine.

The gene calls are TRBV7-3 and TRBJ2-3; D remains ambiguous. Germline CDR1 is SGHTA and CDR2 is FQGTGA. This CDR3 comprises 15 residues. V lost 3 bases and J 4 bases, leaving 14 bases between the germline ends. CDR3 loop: CASSLGLALSDTQYF. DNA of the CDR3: TGTGCCAGCAGCTTGGGTCTGGCTCTCTCAGATACGCAGTATTTT. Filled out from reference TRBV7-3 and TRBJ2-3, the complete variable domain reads GAGVSQTPSNKVTEKGKYVELRCDPISGHTALYWYRQSLGQGPEFLIYFQGTGAADDSGLPNDRFFAVRPEGSVSTLKIQRTERGDSAVYLCASSLGLALSDTQYFGPGTRLTVL.

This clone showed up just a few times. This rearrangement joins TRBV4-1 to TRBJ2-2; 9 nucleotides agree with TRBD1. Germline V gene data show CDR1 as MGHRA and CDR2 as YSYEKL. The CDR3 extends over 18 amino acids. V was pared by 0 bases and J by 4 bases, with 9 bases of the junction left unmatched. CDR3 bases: TGCGCCAGCAGCCAAGAGATAACAGGGGGCGGATCCACCGGGGAGCTGTTTTTT. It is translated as CASSQEITGGGSTGELFF.

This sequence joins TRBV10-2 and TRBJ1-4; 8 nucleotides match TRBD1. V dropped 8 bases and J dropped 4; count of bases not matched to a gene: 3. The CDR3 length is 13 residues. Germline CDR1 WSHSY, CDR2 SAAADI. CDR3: CASQGANNEKLFF. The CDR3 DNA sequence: TGCGCCAGCCAGGGGGCGAATAATGAAAAACTGTTTTTT.

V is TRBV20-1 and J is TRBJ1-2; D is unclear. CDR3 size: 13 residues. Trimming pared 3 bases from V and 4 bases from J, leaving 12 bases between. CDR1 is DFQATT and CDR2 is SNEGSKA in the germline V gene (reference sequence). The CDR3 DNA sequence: TGCAGTGCTAGTTATCTCGTACCCTATGGCTACACCTTC. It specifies CSASYLVPYGYTF.

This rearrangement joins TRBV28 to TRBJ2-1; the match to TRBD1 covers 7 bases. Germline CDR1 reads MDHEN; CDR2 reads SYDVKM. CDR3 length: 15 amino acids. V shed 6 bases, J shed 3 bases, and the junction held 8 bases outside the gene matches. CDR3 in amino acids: CASSPLGTDYNEQFF. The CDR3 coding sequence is TGTGCCAGCAGCCCCCTCGGGACAGACTACAATGAGCAGTTCTTC.

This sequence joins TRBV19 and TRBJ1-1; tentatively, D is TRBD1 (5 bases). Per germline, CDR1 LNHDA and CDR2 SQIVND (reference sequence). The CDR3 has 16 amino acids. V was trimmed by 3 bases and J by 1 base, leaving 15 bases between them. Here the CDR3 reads CASSMEEGRWNTEAFF. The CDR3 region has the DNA TGTGCCAGTAGTATGGAGGAGGGGAGGTGGAACACTGAAGCTTTCTTT.

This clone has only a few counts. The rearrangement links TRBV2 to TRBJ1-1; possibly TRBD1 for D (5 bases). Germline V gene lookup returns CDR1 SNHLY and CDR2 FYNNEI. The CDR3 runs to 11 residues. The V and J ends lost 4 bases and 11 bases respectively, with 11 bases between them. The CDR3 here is CASSVMGEAFF. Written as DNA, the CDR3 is TGTGCCAGCAGTGTTATGGGGGAGGCTTTCTTT.

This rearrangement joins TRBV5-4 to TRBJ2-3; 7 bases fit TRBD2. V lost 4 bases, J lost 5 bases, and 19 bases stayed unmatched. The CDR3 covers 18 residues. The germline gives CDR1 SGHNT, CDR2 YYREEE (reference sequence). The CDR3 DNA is TGTGCCAGCAGCCTACCATCTCGGGGTGCGGGAGCGGAAGATACGCAGTATTTT. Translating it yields CASSLPSRGAGAEDTQYF. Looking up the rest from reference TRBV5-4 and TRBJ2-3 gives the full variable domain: ETGVTQSPTHLIKTRGQQVTLRCSSQSGHNTVSWYQQALGQGPQFIFQYYREEENGRGNFPPRFSGLQFPNYSSELNVNALELDDSALYLCASSLPSRGAGAEDTQYFGPGTRLTVL.

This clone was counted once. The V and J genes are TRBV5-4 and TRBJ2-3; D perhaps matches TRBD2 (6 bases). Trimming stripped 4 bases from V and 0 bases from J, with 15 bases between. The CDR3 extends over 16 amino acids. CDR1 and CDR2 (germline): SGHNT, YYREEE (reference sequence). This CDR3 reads CASSPVGTGSTDTQYF. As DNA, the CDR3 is TGTGCCAGCAGCCCCGTGGGGACTGGGAGCACAGATACGCAGTATTTT.

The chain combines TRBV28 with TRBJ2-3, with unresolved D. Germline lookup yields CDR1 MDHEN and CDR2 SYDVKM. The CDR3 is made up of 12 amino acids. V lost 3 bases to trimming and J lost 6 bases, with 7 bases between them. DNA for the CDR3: TGTGCCAGCAGTTTTTTAGTCGATACGCAGTATTTT. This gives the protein CASSFLVDTQYF.

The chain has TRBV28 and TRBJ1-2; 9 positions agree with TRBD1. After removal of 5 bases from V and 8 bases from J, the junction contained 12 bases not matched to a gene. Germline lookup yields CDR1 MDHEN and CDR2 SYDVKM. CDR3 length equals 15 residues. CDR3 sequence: CASSTRGQGRAGYTF. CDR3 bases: TGTGCCAGCAGTACAAGGGGACAGGGAAGGGCGGGCTACACCTTC.

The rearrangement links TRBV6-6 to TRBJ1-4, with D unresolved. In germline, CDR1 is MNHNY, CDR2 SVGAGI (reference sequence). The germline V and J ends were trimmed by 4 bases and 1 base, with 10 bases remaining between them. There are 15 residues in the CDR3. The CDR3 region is CASSSLPITNEKLFF. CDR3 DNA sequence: TGTGCCAGCAGTTCCTTACCGATAACTAATGAAAAACTGTTTTTT.

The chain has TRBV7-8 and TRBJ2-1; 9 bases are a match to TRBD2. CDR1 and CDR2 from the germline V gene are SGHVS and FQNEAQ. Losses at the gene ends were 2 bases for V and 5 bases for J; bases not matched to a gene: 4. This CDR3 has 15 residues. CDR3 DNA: TGTGCCAGCAGCTTATTGACTAGCGGCAACAATGAGCAGTTCTTC. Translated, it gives CASSLLTSGNNEQFF.

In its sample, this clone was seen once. CDR3 in DNA: TGTGCCAGCAGTTACTTACTAGCGGGAGCTGCAGATACGCAGTATTTT. Translating gives CASSYLLAGAADTQYF. This rearrangement joins TRBV6-5 to TRBJ2-3, with 11 positions matching TRBD2. V lost 1 base to trimming and J lost 4 bases; unmatched junction nucleotides: 4. Germline values: CDR1 MNHEY, CDR2 SVGAGI. The CDR3 runs to 16 residues.

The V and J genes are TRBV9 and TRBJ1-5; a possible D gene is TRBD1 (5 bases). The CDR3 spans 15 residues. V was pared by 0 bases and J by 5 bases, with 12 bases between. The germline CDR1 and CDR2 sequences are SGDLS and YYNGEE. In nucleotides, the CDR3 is TGTGCCAGCAGCGTAGACGGAGGGGAGTATCAGCCCCAGCATTTT. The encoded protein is CASSVDGGEYQPQHF.

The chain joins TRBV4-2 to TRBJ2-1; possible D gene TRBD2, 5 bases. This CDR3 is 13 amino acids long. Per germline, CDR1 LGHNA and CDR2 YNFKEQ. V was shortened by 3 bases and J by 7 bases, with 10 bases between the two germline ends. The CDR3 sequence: CASSQALGNEQFF. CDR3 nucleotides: TGTGCCAGCAGCCAGGCACTAGGGAATGAGCAGTTCTTC.

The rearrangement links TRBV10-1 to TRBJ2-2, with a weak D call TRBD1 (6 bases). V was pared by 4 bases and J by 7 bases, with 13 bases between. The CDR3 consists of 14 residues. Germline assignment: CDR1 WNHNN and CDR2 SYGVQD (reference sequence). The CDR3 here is CASSVQGGSGELFF. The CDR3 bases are TGCGCCAGCAGTGTACAGGGTGGAAGCGGGGAGCTGTTTTTT.

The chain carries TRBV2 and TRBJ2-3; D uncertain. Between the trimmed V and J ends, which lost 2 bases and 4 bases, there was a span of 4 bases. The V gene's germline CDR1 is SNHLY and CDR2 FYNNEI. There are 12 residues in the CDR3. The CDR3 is CASSERSDTQYF. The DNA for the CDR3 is TGTGCCAGCAGTGAAAGATCAGATACGCAGTATTTT. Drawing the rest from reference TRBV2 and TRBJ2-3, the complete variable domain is EPEVTQTPSHQVTQMGQEVILRCVPISNHLYFYWYRQILGQKVEFLVSFYNNEISEKSEIFDDQFSVERPDGSNFTLKIRSTKLEDSAMYFCASSERSDTQYFGPGTRLTVL.

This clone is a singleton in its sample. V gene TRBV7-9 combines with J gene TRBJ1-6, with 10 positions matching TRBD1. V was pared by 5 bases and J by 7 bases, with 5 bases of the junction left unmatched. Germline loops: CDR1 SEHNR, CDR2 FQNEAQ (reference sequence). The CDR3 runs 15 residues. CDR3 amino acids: CASSPDRGHNSPLHF. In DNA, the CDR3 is TGTGCCAGCAGCCCAGACAGGGGGCACAATTCACCCCTCCACTTT.

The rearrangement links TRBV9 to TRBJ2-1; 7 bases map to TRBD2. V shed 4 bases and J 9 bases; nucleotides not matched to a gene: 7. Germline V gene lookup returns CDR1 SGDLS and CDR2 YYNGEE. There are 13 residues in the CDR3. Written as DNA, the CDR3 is TGTGCCAGCAGCCCCCCGGGGGAGGGTGAGCAGTTCTTC. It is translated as CASSPPGEGEQFF.

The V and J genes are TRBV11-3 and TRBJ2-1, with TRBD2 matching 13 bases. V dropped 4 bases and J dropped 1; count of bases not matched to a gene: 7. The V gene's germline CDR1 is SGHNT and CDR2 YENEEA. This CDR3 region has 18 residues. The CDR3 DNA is TGTGCCAGCAGCTCGGGACTAGCGGGAAGTGGGTCCTACAATGAGCAGTTCTTC. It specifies CASSSGLAGSGSYNEQFF.

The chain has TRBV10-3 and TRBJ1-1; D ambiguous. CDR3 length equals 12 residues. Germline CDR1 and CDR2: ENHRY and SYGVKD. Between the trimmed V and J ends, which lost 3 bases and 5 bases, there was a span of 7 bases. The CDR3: CAISDEQTEAFF. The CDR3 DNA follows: TGTGCCATCAGTGATGAGCAGACTGAAGCTTTCTTT.

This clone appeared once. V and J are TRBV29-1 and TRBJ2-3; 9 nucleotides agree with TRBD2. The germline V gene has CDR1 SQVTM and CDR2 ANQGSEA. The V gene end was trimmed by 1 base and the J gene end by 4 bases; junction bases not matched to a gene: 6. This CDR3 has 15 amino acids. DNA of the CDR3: TGCAGCGTTGAAGTGGTAGCGGGAGTTCCAGATACGCAGTATTTT. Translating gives CSVEVVAGVPDTQYF.

CDR3 coding DNA: TGTGCCAGCAGTTTTAAACGGACCGGGGAGCTGTTTTTT. It specifies CASSFKRTGELFF. J is TRBJ2-2 and V is TRBV12-3 or TRBV12-4; no clear D. V gave up 3 bases and J gave up 5 bases, with 7 bases separating them. The CDR3 length is 13 residues.

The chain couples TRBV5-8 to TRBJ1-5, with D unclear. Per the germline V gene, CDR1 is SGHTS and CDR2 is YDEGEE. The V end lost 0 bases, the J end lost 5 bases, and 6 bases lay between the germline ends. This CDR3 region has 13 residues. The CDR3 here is CASSLEPDQPQHF. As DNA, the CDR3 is TGTGCCAGCAGCTTGGAGCCCGATCAGCCCCAGCATTTT.

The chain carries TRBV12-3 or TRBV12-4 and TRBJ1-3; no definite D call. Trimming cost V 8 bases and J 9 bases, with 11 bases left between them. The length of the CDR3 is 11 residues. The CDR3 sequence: CASPFEGTIYF. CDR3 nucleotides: TGTGCCAGCCCCTTCGAGGGCACCATATATTTT.

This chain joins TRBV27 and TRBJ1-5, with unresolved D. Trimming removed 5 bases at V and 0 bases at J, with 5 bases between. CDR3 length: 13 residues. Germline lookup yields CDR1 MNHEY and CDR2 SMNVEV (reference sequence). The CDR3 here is CASSVSSNQPQHF. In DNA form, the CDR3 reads TGTGCCAGCAGTGTTAGTAGCAATCAGCCCCAGCATTTT.

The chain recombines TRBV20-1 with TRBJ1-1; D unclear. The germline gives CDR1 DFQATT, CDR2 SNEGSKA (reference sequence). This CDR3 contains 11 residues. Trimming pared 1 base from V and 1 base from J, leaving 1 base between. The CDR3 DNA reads TGCAGTGCTAGAGCGAACACTGAAGCTTTCTTT. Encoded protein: CSARANTEAFF.

CDR3 DNA: TGTGCCATCAGTGGAAAAACAGGGGGCCCTAATGAAAAACTGTTTTTT. Translation: CAISGKTGGPNEKLFF. The V call is TRBV10-3, the J call TRBJ1-4; the match to TRBD1 covers 9 bases. Germline CDR1 reads ENHRY; CDR2 reads SYGVKD. V lost 4 bases and J lost 3; bases outside the gene matches: 6. CDR3 length: 16 amino acids.